The subject of this entry is one TCR beta chain. Its target is not known. This sample was included in a study of CD8 T cells in ankylosing spondylitis. TCRdb fed the 5' RACE reads into MiXCR, producing one record per CDR3 protein. The sample includes about 450,000 distinct CDR3 sequences, roughly 25% seen only once; the top ten take approximately 1%. The V and J ends lost 3 bases and 4 bases respectively, with 13 bases between them. There are 15 residues in the CDR3. Germline CDR1 reads SNHLY; CDR2 reads FYNNEI. Broader study findings: Typical of ankylosing spondylitis blood, it appeared, was a TCR beta motif of under 10 highly homologous variants.

This rearrangement joins TRBV2 to TRBJ1-5; D may be TRBD1 (6 bases). The TCR comes from a male donor with ankylosing spondylitis. Sequenced input: blood, either unsorted or a sorted T cell fraction (not recorded which). For the CDR3, the DNA is TGTGCCAGCAGTGACCAGGGGTTAAGTAATCAGCCCCAGCATTTT. This encodes CASSDQGLSNQPQHF.